Listed below are T cell receptor beta chains from one sample, sequenced in a study of immune aging and cytomegalovirus after organ transplant. TCRdb reprocessed the single-cell sequencing reads with MiXCR, giving one entry per CDR3 protein. This table holds tens of thousands of distinct CDR3 sequences, around 33% found once. The antigens of these receptors remain unknown. The source material was CMV peptide-activated CD4+ and CD8+ T cells sorted from blood, sampled at five time points, pooled. Every receptor here comes from a female donor who had a heart transplant and CMV viremia. Each CDR3 is given with its conserved first and last residue.

v_gene: TRBV12-3/TRBV12-4; j_gene: TRBJ1-2; CDR3aa: CASSLALSMGSGYTF
v_gene: TRBV6-2/TRBV6-3; j_gene: TRBJ2-1; CDR3aa: CASRRRTSGGYNEQFF
v_gene: TRBV19; j_gene: TRBJ1-5; CDR3aa: CASVPGQGSYQPQHF
v_gene: TRBV20-1; j_gene: TRBJ2-5; CDR3aa: CSAGGGRALETQYF
v_gene: TRBV30; j_gene: TRBJ2-4; CDR3aa: CAWSLGLADIQYF
v_gene: TRBV10-3; j_gene: TRBJ1-2; CDR3aa: CATGGQDYGYTF
v_gene: TRBV24-1; j_gene: TRBJ2-2; CDR3aa: CATSDAGTGDGELFF
v_gene: TRBV5-1; j_gene: TRBJ1-2; CDR3aa: CASSLIQGANYGYTF
v_gene: TRBV15; j_gene: TRBJ1-1; CDR3aa: CATSRFSGRPGSEAFF
v_gene: TRBV6-1; j_gene: TRBJ1-3; CDR3aa: CASSERGDTIYF
v_gene: TRBV5-6; j_gene: TRBJ2-1; CDR3aa: CASSLKYNEQFF
v_gene: TRBV5-6; j_gene: TRBJ2-1; CDR3aa: CASSVGGDEQFF
v_gene: TRBV6-1; j_gene: TRBJ1-2; CDR3aa: CASCEVRGLGHGYTF
v_gene: TRBV2; j_gene: TRBJ2-7; CDR3aa: CASSGTAGVSEQYF
v_gene: TRBV7-2; j_gene: TRBJ2-5; CDR3aa: CARSQFRPGASGGQYF
v_gene: TRBV12-3/TRBV12-4; j_gene: TRBJ1-3; CDR3aa: CASSGPRNTIYF
v_gene: TRBV24-1; j_gene: TRBJ2-1; CDR3aa: CATGQASGRDEQFF
v_gene: TRBV11-2; j_gene: TRBJ2-3; CDR3aa: CASSLSPSRVVSTDTQYF
v_gene: TRBV9; j_gene: TRBJ1-3; CDR3aa: CANSVTGNSGNTIYF
v_gene: TRBV25-1; j_gene: TRBJ2-3; CDR3aa: CASSDSRLTPGDTQYF
v_gene: TRBV24-1; j_gene: TRBJ2-5; CDR3aa: CATSDRGRGETQYF
v_gene: TRBV7-2; j_gene: TRBJ2-3; CDR3aa: CASSLDGGTDTQYF
v_gene: TRBV11-3; j_gene: TRBJ2-6; CDR3aa: CASSFGFFSGANVPTF
v_gene: TRBV4-2; j_gene: TRBJ2-7; CDR3aa: CASSQGLAGYEQYF
v_gene: TRBV6-5; j_gene: TRBJ1-2; CDR3aa: CASSYSGLDGYTF
v_gene: TRBV10-1; j_gene: TRBJ1-3; CDR3aa: CASSVRRAGNTIYF
v_gene: TRBV2; j_gene: TRBJ2-3; CDR3aa: CASSEGDRLQYF
v_gene: TRBV5-4; j_gene: TRBJ2-2; CDR3aa: CASSPGTAAGVIGELFF
v_gene: TRBV12-3/TRBV12-4; j_gene: TRBJ2-1; CDR3aa: CASSRASGYNEQFF
v_gene: TRBV5-1; j_gene: TRBJ2-1; CDR3aa: CASSRQGRNEQFF
v_gene: TRBV3-1; j_gene: TRBJ2-5; CDR3aa: CASSQEPGGQETQYF
v_gene: TRBV24-1; j_gene: TRBJ2-7; CDR3aa: CATSDSTMAFYEQYF
v_gene: TRBV6-6; j_gene: TRBJ1-5; CDR3aa: CASSSGRENQSQHF
v_gene: TRBV10-3; j_gene: TRBJ2-1; CDR3aa: CAISEEGLAARNEQFF
v_gene: TRBV28; j_gene: TRBJ2-3; CDR3aa: CAGKVQGIGTDTQYF
v_gene: TRBV12-3/TRBV12-4; j_gene: TRBJ1-1; CDR3aa: CASSLVPGSTEAFF
v_gene: TRBV29-1; j_gene: TRBJ2-5; CDR3aa: CSAEGRGRETQYF
v_gene: TRBV20-1; j_gene: TRBJ2-3; CDR3aa: CSARDIQGRDTQYF
v_gene: TRBV6-5; j_gene: TRBJ1-4; CDR3aa: CASSLGANGANEKLFF
v_gene: TRBV7-9; j_gene: TRBJ2-2; CDR3aa: CASSSGQTNTGELFF
v_gene: TRBV30; j_gene: TRBJ2-2; CDR3aa: CAWATGVNTGELFF
v_gene: TRBV24-1; j_gene: TRBJ2-1; CDR3aa: CATSDPSPTNYNEQFF
v_gene: TRBV7-7; j_gene: TRBJ2-2; CDR3aa: CASSLIASGNTGELFF
v_gene: TRBV7-9; j_gene: TRBJ1-1; CDR3aa: CASSLQGANTEAFF
v_gene: TRBV2; j_gene: TRBJ2-1; CDR3aa: CASQGTTYNEQFF
v_gene: TRBV23-1; j_gene: TRBJ2-7; CDR3aa: CASSQAIQGEKSHEQYF
v_gene: TRBV9; j_gene: TRBJ1-2; CDR3aa: CASSVDGGLGYGYTF
v_gene: TRBV9; j_gene: TRBJ2-6; CDR3aa: CASSHPQGAASGANVLTF
v_gene: TRBV20-1; j_gene: TRBJ1-6; CDR3aa: CSARDPGQGASPLHF
v_gene: TRBV12-3/TRBV12-4; j_gene: TRBJ2-7; CDR3aa: CASSPRTGGYEQYF
v_gene: TRBV5-1; j_gene: TRBJ2-3; CDR3aa: CASSLVGGCTDTQYF
v_gene: TRBV15; j_gene: TRBJ1-3; CDR3aa: CATSFFFRSSGNTIYF